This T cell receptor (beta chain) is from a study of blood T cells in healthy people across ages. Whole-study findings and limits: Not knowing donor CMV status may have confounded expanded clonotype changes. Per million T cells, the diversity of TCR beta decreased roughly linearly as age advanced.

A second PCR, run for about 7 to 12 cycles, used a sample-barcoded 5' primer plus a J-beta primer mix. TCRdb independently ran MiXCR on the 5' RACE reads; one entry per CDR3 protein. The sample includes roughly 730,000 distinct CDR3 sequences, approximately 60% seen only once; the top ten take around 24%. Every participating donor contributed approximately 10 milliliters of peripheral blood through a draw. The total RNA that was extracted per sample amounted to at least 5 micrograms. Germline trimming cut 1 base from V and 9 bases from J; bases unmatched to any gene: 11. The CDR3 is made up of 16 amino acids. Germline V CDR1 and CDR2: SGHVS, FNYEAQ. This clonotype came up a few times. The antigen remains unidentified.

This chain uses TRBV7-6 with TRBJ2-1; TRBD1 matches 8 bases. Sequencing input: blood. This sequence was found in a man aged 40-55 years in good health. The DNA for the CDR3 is TGTGCCAGCAGCTTAGTAGGGGACAGGTCCTCTACTGAGCAGTTCTTC. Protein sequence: CASSLVGDRSSTEQFF. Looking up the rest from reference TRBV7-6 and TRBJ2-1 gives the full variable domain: GAGVSQSPRYKVTKRGQDVALRCDPISGHVSLYWYRQALGQGPEFLTYFNYEAQQDKSGLPNDRFSAERPEGSISTLTIQRTEQRDSAMYRCASSLVGDRSSTEQFFGPGTRLTVL.